The 5 T cell receptor beta chains below come from one sample, sequenced in a study of cytomegalovirus exposure and HLA in healthy donors. It was with 60 Vbeta and 13 Jbeta primers that the PCR ran. The method was immunoSEQ multiplex PCR; TCRdb's version includes in-frame clones alone and lacks a portion of them. The table has approximately 150,000 clones, roughly 80% seen once. Material for sequencing was PBMCs. These receptors were collected from a male donor in good health and CMV-seronegative.

The chain uses TRBV25-1 and TRBJ2-5, with D possibly being TRBD2 (5 bases). The V and J ends lost 2 bases and 5 bases respectively, with 15 bases between them. Per the germline V gene, CDR1 is MGHDK and CDR2 is SYGVNS. CDR3 length: 15 residues. In DNA form, the CDR3 reads TGTGCCAGCAGTGAACGGTCGGGGTTTGGGGAGACCCAGTACTTC. As protein: CASSERSGFGETQYF. Full variable domain (rest looked up from reference TRBV25-1 and TRBJ2-5): EADIYQTPRYLVIGTGKKITLECSQTMGHDKMYWYQQDPGMELHLIHYSYGVNSTEKGDLSSESTVSRIRTEHFPLTLESARPSHTSQYLCASSERSGFGETQYFGPGTRLLVL.

The DNA for the CDR3 is TGTGCCAGCAGTCAAGCCGGGACAGGGGTTGGAGACACTGAAGCTTTCTTT. Its protein is CASSQAGTGVGDTEAFF. The genes are TRBV27 and TRBJ1-1, with TRBD1 identical over 10 bases. Germline loops: CDR1 MNHEY, CDR2 SMNVEV (reference sequence). With V trimmed by 5 bases and J by 3 bases, 12 bases remained unmatched. This CDR3 region has 17 residues.

The J gene is TRBJ2-3, the V gene TRBV25-1, with 9 bases aligning to TRBD2. Germline CDR1 MGHDK, CDR2 SYGVNS. The ends lost 3 bases at V and 3 bases at J; junction bases unmatched: 7. The CDR3 covers 16 residues. The CDR3 DNA sequence: TGTGCCAGCAGTGATACTCTAGCGGGGAATACAGATACGCAGTATTTT. Amino acid sequence: CASSDTLAGNTDTQYF.

This clone was recorded once. V usage is TRBV11-3 and J usage is TRBJ2-7; possible D gene TRBD1, 7 bases. The CDR3 runs 14 residues. The V end was cut by 5 bases, the J end by 5 bases, with 16 bases between. Germline lookup yields CDR1 SGHNT and CDR2 YENEEA. DNA for the CDR3: TGTGCCAGCAGCCCAAGGACAGGAGGGGACGAGCAGTACTTC. Its translation: CASSPRTGGDEQYF.

This clone occurred once. The chain carries TRBV21-1 and TRBJ2-4; the D call TRBD1 from the table was never checked on the DNA. TRBV21-1 is given as a pseudogene. This CDR3 contains 18 residues. Written as DNA, the CDR3 is TGTGCCAGCAGCAAAGGGGGCAGAGCCGAATCGGCCAAAAACATTCAGTACTTC. This encodes CASSKGGRAESAKNIQYF.